Shown below are 21 T cell receptor beta chains from a single sample sequenced in a study of long-term antiretroviral therapy in people with HIV. It was version v3.0 of the immunoSEQ assay that was run at survey level. TCRdb keeps only in-frame clones here, not all; method: immunoSEQ multiplex PCR. The sample includes 15,000 to 20,000 clones, around 90% seen only once; the top ten take more than 7%. Sequenced material: unsorted PBMCs, taken 0.3 years after starting antiretroviral therapy. The receptors shown here come from a man between 60 and 75 years old with HIV.

The V and J genes are TRBV6-5 and TRBJ2-5; D is possibly TRBD1 or TRBD2 (5 bases each). The V gene's germline CDR1 is MNHEY and CDR2 SVGAGI. V was pared by 7 bases and J by 5 bases, with 17 bases between. The CDR3 totals 14 residues. The CDR3 spells CASTIIRGGETQYF. The CDR3 DNA is TGTGCCAGCACCATAATTCGGGGCGGCGAGACCCAGTACTTC.

A single count supports this clone. The rearrangement links TRBV5-6 to TRBJ1-6, with D unclear. The CDR3 is 18 amino acids. In germline, CDR1 is SGHDT, CDR2 YYEEEE. V was clipped by 0 bases and J by 4 bases, with 17 bases between them. The CDR3 is CASSLVEGRPNYNSPLHF. CDR3 bases: TGTGCCAGCAGCTTGGTGGAGGGCCGGCCTAATTATAATTCACCCCTCCACTTT. Drawing the rest from reference TRBV5-6 and TRBJ1-6, the complete variable domain is DAGVTQSPTHLIKTRGQQVTLRCSPKSGHDTVSWYQQALGQGPQFIFQYYEEEERQRGNFPDRFSGHQFPNYSSELNVNALLLGDSALYLCASSLVEGRPNYNSPLHFGNGTRLTVT.

This chain uses TRBV7-3 with TRBJ2-1; 10 bases line up with TRBD2. This CDR3 region has 16 residues. The V and J ends lost 1 base and 3 bases, in that order; junction bases with no gene match: 3. CDR1 is SGHTA, CDR2 FQGTGA, per germline. In DNA form, the CDR3 reads TGTGCCAGCAGCTTAATTTTAGCGGGAGGCTACAATGAGCAGTTCTTC. Protein product: CASSLILAGGYNEQFF.

The rearrangement uses TRBV10-1 and TRBJ2-3; the D gene is possibly TRBD2 (6 bases). The CDR3 contains 16 residues. Germline CDR1 reads WNHNN; CDR2 reads SYGVQD (reference sequence). V was trimmed by 0 bases and J by 3 bases, leaving 13 bases between them. CDR3 protein: CASSESLGGMTDTQYF. CDR3 bases: TGCGCCAGCAGTGAGTCTCTTGGGGGGATGACAGATACGCAGTATTTT.

The rearrangement uses TRBV5-1 and TRBJ2-7, with a possible D match to TRBD1 (6 bases). V shed 0 bases and J shed 4 bases, with 11 bases lying between them. This CDR3 has 14 residues. Germline V gives CDR1 SGHRS, CDR2 YFSETQ. As DNA, the CDR3 is TGCGCCAGCAGCTTGGTTCTAAGGGGGTACGAGCAGTACTTC. It codes for CASSLVLRGYEQYF.

This clone was observed a single time. The rearrangement links TRBV28 to TRBJ1-3; D remains ambiguous. Trimming shortened V by 8 bases and J by 1 base, and 18 bases separated the two germline ends. Germline V CDR1 and CDR2: MDHEN, SYDVKM. The CDR3 is made up of 16 amino acids. This CDR3 is CASFRAARFSGNTIYF. DNA for the CDR3: TGTGCCAGCTTTAGGGCAGCTAGATTTTCTGGAAACACCATATATTTT.

The chain links TRBV19 to TRBJ2-7; a weak D match, TRBD1 (6 bases). V lost 11 bases and J 7 bases, leaving 21 bases between the germline ends. From germline, CDR1 is LNHDA and CDR2 SQIVND (reference sequence). The CDR3 sequence is 13 residues long. CDR3 coding DNA: TGTGCCTCACAGTCGCAGGGGAACGGAGAGCAGTACTTC. As protein: CASQSQGNGEQYF.

This chain connects TRBV5-1 to TRBJ2-2, with no clear D. The V and J ends lost 6 bases and 4 bases respectively, with 13 bases between them. Germline lookup yields CDR1 SGHRS and CDR2 YFSETQ. CDR3 length equals 14 residues. The CDR3 region is CASKMQDATGELFF. CDR3 coding DNA: TGCGCCAGCAAAATGCAGGACGCCACCGGGGAGCTGTTTTTT.

The chain uses TRBV5-1 and TRBJ1-1; no definite D call. V dropped 4 bases and J dropped 4 bases, with 11 bases sitting between them. The CDR3 contains 13 residues. The germline V gene encodes CDR1 SGHRS and CDR2 YFSETQ. The CDR3 is CASSLRTSTEAFF. The CDR3 bases are TGCGCCAGCAGCCTTAGAACAAGCACTGAAGCTTTCTTT.

This chain uses TRBV27 with TRBJ2-7; maybe TRBD2 (6 bases). Germline V gene sequence: CDR1 MNHEY, CDR2 SMNVEV (reference sequence). Trimming pared 4 bases from V and 4 bases from J, leaving 11 bases between. CDR3 size: 13 residues. CDR3 region: CASSSGGTYEQYF. The CDR3 DNA follows: TGTGCCAGCAGTTCCGGGGGTACGTACGAGCAGTACTTC.

The V call is TRBV6-6, the J call TRBJ1-2; 9 bases match TRBD1. The CDR3 spans 14 residues. Germline CDR1 is MNHNY and CDR2 is SVGAGI (reference sequence). The ends lost 0 bases at V and 7 bases at J; junction bases unmatched: 3. The CDR3 protein is CASSYSATGGGYTF. The DNA of the CDR3 is TGTGCCAGCAGTTACTCGGCGACAGGGGGTGGCTACACCTTC.

The table lists this clone with a count of one. This chain joins TRBV28 and TRBJ2-7; TRBD1 is a possible D gene (5 bases). This CDR3 is 15 amino acids long. V was cut by 6 bases and J by 0 bases, with 15 bases left in between. Germline V CDR1 and CDR2: MDHEN, SYDVKM. The CDR3 DNA is TGTGCCAGCAGCCATCTGGACACTCCCTCCTACGAGCAGTACTTC. Its translation: CASSHLDTPSYEQYF.

The chain is built from TRBV6-6 and TRBJ2-7, with TRBD1 matching over 8 bases. The CDR3 has 16 residues. The V and J ends lost 6 bases and 10 bases, in that order; junction bases with no gene match: 20. Per the germline V gene, CDR1 is MNHNY and CDR2 is SVGAGI (reference sequence). The CDR3 nucleotides are TGTGCCAGCAGCTTCGAGCCCCCGGGACAGGCTCTGCACCAGTACTTC. Amino acids: CASSFEPPGQALHQYF.

The gene calls are TRBV9 and TRBJ1-2, with unresolved D. The CDR3 runs 16 residues. Germline lookup yields CDR1 SGDLS and CDR2 YYNGEE. V lost 0 bases to trimming and J lost 7 bases, with 19 bases between them. The CDR3 DNA reads TGTGCCAGCAGCGTAGGGGGAGACATCCGTTCGGGTGGCTACACCTTC. Residues: CASSVGGDIRSGGYTF.

This clone was detected once. This chain links TRBV5-4 with TRBJ2-7; tentative D call: TRBD2 (6 bases). The CDR3 covers 15 residues. CDR1 SGHNT and CDR2 YYREEE come from the germline V gene (reference sequence). With 4 bases removed from V and 1 base from J, the gap between germline ends came to 15 bases. CDR3 in DNA: TGTGCCAGCAGCCCTGCCTTGGGGGGTTCCTACGAGCAGTACTTC. Its translation is CASSPALGGSYEQYF.

The chain employs TRBV5-6 and TRBJ2-6; no definite D call. Trimming left V 7 bases short and J 1 base short, with 9 bases between. The CDR3 covers 14 residues. Germline V gene sequence: CDR1 SGHDT, CDR2 YYEEEE. CDR3 nucleotide sequence: TGTGCCAGCTCACATGGTTCTGGGGCCAACGTCCTGACTTTC. Translated, it gives CASSHGSGANVLTF. The full variable domain, completed using reference TRBV5-6 and TRBJ2-6, is DAGVTQSPTHLIKTRGQQVTLRCSPKSGHDTVSWYQQALGQGPQFIFQYYEEEERQRGNFPDRFSGHQFPNYSSELNVNALLLGDSALYLCASSHGSGANVLTFGAGSRLTVL.

This sequence joins TRBV11-3 and TRBJ1-3; D unresolved. CDR1 is SGHNT, CDR2 YENEEA, per germline. The CDR3 extends over 16 amino acids. Trimming pared 1 base from V and 2 bases from J, leaving 12 bases between. The CDR3 sequence: CASSLGPEGPGNTIYF. CDR3 DNA sequence: TGTGCCAGCAGCTTAGGACCCGAGGGTCCTGGAAACACCATATATTTT.

V gene TRBV6-6 combines with J gene TRBJ2-1; D might be TRBD1 or TRBD2, each matching 5 bases. The CDR3 consists of 15 residues. The V gene's germline CDR1 is MNHNY and CDR2 SVGAGI (reference sequence). V was clipped by 7 bases and J by 4 bases, with 17 bases between them. The CDR3 loop reads CASTPYHGGYNEQFF. In nucleotides, the CDR3 is TGTGCCAGCACCCCTTACCATGGGGGTTACAATGAGCAGTTCTTC.

The CDR3 region has the DNA TGCGCCAGTACCCCGGGACAGGGGCAGAACAATGAGCAGTTCTTC. Protein sequence: CASTPGQGQNNEQFF. The genes are TRBV10-2 and TRBJ2-1, with 10 positions matching TRBD1. The CDR3 loop spans 15 amino acids. The V gene's germline CDR1 is WSHSY and CDR2 SAAADI. The J segment lost 5 bases and the V segment lost 9 bases, leaving 10 bases of the junction unmatched.

This chain connects TRBV19 to TRBJ2-5; TRBD1 matches at 7 bases. The J call could be wrong; TRBJ2-7 is a better fit for the DNA end. This CDR3 spans 15 amino acids. The germline gives CDR1 LNHDA, CDR2 SQIVND (reference sequence). The CDR3 coding sequence is TGTGCCAGTAGTCGCTCCGGGACAGTAAAATACGAGCAGTACTTC. As protein: CASSRSGTVKYEQYF.

The CDR3 protein is CASSPRMSGNTIYF. CDR3 coding DNA: TGTGCCAGCAGTCCGCGGATGTCGGGAAACACCATATATTTT. The chain links TRBV2 to TRBJ1-3; D not certain. With 5 bases removed from V and 4 bases from J, the gap between germline ends came to 12 bases. The germline V gene has CDR1 SNHLY and CDR2 FYNNEI. CDR3 size: 14 residues. Supplemented by reference TRBV2 and TRBJ1-3, the full variable domain reads EPEVTQTPSHQVTQMGQEVILRCVPISNHLYFYWYRQILGQKVEFLVSFYNNEISEKSEIFDDQFSVERPDGSNFTLKIRSTKLEDSAMYFCASSPRMSGNTIYFGEGSWLTVV.